This TCR beta chain was sequenced during a study of CD8+ T cells in alopecia areata. About the study: Dosing with tofacitinib proceeded for 6 to 18 months, followed by 6 months off drug. Study results and caveats: Scalp clonality and expanded CD8+ clones among the top 100 fell significantly with tofacitinib. The study found higher clonality in lesional than normal scalp, especially in alopecia totalis/universalis. Baseline CD8+ expansion's link to response remains uncertain, as there was one nonresponder.

Noted treatment: oral pan-JAK inhibitor, 5-10 mg twice daily. This clone was seen just once. Its antigen is currently unknown. The CDR3 has 15 residues. V dropped 5 bases and J dropped 0; count of bases not matched to a gene: 4. CDR1 and CDR2 (germline): LNHDA, SQIVND (reference sequence). Isolated RNA was reverse transcribed into cDNA used as the sequencing template. Assay used: immunoSEQ multiplex PCR; TCRdb lists only in-frame clones, some missing. The sample records 120,000 to 150,000 clones, 82% being singletons. The clonotype originates from a human donor with alopecia areata. This chain uses TRBV19 with TRBJ2-1, with 7 bases matching TRBD1. The source was CD8+ T cells sorted from blood, collected at week 4, from a patient treated with tofacitinib. In DNA, the CDR3 is TGTGCCAGTAGTGATTCAGGGGGCTCCTACAATGAGCAGTTCTTC. The encoded protein is CASSDSGGSYNEQFF.